This T cell receptor (beta chain) was found in a study of beta chain features in type 1 diabetes. V dropped 4 bases and J dropped 8 bases, with 8 bases sitting between them. The germline CDR1 and CDR2 sequences are SNHLY and FYNNEI. This CDR3 region has 12 residues. The sample holds many counts of this clone. Every isolated RNA sample was fully reverse transcribed, so sequencing captured expressed TCRB transcripts. The repertoire was sequenced with immunoSEQ multiplex PCR; TCRdb's copy has only in-frame clones and lacks some. The sample gives roughly 290,000 clones, around 7.8% of which show up once; approximately 1% is in the top ten.

The clonotype comes from a woman aged 18 to 35 in good health. V gene TRBV2 combines with J gene TRBJ1-4; D is unresolved. Source material: central memory CD4+ T cells from blood. The CDR3 coding sequence is TGTGCCAGCAGTGTCCAGAGCGAAAAACTGTTTTTT. It yields the protein CASSVQSEKLFF.